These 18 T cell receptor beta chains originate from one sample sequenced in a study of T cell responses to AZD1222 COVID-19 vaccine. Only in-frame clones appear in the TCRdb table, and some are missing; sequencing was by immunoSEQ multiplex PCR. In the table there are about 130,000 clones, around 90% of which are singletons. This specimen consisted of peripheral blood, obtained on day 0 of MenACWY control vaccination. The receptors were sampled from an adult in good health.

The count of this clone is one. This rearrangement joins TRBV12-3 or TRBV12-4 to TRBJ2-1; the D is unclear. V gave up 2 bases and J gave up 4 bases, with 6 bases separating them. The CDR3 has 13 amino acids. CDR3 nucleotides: TGTGCCAGCAGTTTAATGGGGTACAATGAGCAGTTCTTC. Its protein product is CASSLMGYNEQFF.

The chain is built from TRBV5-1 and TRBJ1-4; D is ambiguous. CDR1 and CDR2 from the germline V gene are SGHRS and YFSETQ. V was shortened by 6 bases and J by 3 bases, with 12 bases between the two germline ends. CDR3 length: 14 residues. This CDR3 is CASKVEPSNEKLFF. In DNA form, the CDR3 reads TGCGCCAGCAAGGTCGAGCCATCTAATGAAAAACTGTTTTTT.

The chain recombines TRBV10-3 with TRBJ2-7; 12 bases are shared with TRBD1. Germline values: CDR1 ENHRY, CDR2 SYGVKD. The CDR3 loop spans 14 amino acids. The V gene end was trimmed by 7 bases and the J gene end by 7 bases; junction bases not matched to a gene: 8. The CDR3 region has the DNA TGTGCCATCAATACCGGGACAGGGGGCGATGAGCAGTACTTC. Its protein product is CAINTGTGGDEQYF.

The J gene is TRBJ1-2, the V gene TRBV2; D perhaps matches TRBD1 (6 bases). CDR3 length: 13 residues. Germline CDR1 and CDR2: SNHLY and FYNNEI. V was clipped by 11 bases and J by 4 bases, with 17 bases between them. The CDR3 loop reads CAGRWGGGYGYTF. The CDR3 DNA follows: TGTGCCGGTCGGTGGGGAGGGGGCTATGGCTACACCTTC.

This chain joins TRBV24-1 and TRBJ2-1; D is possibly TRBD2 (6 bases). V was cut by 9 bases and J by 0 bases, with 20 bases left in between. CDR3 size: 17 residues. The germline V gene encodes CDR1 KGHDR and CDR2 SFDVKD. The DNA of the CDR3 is TGTGCCACCTCGGGACTCAAATCCCAGAGCTCCTACAATGAGCAGTTCTTC. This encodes CATSGLKSQSSYNEQFF.

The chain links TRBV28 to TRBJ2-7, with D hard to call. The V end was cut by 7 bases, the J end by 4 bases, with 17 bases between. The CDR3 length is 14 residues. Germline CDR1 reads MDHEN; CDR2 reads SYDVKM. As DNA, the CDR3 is TGTGCCAGCAACCTTATCGGGTCCCCTTACGAGCAGTACTTC. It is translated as CASNLIGSPYEQYF.

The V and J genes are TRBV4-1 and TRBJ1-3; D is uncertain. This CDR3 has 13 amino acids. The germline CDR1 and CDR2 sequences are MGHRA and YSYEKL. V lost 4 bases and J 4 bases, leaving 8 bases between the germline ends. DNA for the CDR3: TGCGCCAGCAGCCCCGTATTGGGAAACACCATATATTTT. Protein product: CASSPVLGNTIYF.

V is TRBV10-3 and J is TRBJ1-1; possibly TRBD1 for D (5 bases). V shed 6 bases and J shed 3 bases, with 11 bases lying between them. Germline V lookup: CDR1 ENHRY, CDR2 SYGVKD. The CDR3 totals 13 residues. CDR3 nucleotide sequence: TGTGCCATCAGAGTCAGGGCCGACACTGAAGCTTTCTTT. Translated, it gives CAIRVRADTEAFF.

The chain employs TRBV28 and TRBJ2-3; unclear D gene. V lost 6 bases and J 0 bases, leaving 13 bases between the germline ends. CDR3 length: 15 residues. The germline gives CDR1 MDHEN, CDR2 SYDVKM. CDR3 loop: CASSSPTLSTDTQYF. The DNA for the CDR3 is TGTGCCAGCAGCTCTCCTACTTTGAGCACAGATACGCAGTATTTT.

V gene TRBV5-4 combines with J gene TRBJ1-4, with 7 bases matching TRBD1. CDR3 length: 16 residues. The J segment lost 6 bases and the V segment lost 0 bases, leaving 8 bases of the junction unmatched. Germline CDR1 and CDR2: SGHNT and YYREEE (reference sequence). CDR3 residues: CASSLDLTGSHEKLFF. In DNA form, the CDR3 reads TGTGCCAGCAGCTTGGATTTGACAGGGAGTCATGAAAAACTGTTTTTT. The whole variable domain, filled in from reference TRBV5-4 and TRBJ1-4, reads ETGVTQSPTHLIKTRGQQVTLRCSSQSGHNTVSWYQQALGQGPQFIFQYYREEENGRGNFPPRFSGLQFPNYSSELNVNALELDDSALYLCASSLDLTGSHEKLFFGSGTQLSVL.

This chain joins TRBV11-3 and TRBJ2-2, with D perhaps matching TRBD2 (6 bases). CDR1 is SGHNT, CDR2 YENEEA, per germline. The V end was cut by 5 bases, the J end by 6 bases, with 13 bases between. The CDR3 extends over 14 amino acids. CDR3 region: CASSRDSHPGELFF. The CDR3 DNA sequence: TGTGCCAGCAGCCGGGACTCCCACCCCGGGGAGCTGTTTTTT.

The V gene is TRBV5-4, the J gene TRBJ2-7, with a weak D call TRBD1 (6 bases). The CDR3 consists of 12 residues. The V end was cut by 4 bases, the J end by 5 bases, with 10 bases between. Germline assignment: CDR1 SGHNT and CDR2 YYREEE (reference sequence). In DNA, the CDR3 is TGTGCCAGCAGCCCTGAGGGGGACGAGCAGTACTTC. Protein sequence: CASSPEGDEQYF.

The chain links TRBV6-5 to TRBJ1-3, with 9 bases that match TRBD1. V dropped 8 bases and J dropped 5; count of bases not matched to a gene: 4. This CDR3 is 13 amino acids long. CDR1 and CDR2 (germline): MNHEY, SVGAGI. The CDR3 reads CASLGQGRNTIYF. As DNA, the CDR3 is TGTGCCAGCTTGGGACAGGGAAGAAACACCATATATTTT.

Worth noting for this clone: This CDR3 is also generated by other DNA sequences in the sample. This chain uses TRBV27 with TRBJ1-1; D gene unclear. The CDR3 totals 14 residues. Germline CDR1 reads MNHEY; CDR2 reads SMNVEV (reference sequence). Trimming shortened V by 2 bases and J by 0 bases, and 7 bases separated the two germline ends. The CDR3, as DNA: TGTGCCAGCAGTTTAGTTCGGCTGAACACTGAAGCTTTCTTT. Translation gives CASSLVRLNTEAFF.

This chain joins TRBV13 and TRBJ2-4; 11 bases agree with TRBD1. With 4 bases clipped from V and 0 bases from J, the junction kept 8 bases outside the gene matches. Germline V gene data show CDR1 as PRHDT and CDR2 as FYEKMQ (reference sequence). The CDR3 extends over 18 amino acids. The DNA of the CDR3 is TGTGCCAGCAGCTCCTCCGGGACAGGGGGAGAAGCCAAAAACATTCAGTACTTC. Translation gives CASSSSGTGGEAKNIQYF.

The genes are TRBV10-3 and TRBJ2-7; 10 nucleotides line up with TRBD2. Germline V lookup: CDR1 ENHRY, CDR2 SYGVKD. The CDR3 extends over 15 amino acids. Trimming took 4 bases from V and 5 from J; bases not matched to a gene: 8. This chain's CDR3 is CAISGVTSGIHEQYF. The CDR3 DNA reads TGTGCCATCAGTGGCGTAACTAGCGGGATCCACGAGCAGTACTTC.

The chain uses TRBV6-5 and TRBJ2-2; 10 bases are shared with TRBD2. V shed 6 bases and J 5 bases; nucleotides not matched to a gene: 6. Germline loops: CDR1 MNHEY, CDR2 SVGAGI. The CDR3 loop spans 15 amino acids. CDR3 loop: CASSRGLAVTGELFF. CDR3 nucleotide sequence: TGTGCCAGCAGCCGCGGACTAGCGGTTACCGGGGAGCTGTTTTTT.

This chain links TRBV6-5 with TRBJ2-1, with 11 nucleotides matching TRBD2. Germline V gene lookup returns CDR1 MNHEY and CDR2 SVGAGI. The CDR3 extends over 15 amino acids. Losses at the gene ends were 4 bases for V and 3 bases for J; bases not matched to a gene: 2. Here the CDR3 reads CASSSSGRYYNEQFF. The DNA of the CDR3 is TGTGCCAGCAGTTCTAGCGGGAGGTACTACAATGAGCAGTTCTTC.